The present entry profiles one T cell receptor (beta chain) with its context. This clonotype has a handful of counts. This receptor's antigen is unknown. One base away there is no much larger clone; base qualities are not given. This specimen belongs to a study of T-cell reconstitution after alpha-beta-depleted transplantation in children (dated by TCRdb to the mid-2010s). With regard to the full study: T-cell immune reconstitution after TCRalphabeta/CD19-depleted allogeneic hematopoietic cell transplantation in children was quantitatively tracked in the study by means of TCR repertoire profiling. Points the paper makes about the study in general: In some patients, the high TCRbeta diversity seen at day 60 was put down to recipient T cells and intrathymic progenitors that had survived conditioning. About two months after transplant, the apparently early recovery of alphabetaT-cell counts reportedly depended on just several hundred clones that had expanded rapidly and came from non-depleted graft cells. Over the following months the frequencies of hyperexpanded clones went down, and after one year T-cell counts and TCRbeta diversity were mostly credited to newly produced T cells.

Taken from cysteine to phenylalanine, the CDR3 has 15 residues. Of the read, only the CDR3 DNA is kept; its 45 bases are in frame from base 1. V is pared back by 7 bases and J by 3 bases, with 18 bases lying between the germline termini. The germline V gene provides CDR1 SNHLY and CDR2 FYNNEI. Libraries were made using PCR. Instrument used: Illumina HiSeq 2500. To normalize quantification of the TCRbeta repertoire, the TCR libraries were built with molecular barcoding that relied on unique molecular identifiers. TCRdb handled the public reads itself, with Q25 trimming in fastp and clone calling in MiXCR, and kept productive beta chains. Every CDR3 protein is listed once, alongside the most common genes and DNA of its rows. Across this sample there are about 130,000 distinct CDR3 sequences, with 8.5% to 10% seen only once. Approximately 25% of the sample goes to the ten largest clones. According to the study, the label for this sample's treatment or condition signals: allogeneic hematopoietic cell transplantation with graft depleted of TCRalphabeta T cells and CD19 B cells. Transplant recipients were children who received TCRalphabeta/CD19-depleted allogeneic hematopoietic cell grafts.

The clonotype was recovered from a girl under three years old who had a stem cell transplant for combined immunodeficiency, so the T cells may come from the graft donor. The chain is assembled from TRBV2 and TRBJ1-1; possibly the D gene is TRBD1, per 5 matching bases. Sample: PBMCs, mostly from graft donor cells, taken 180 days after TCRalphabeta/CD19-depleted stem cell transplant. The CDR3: CASTARPGGDTEAFF. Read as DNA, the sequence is TGTGCCAGCACCGCCCGCCCCGGAGGGGACACTGAAGCTTTCTTT.